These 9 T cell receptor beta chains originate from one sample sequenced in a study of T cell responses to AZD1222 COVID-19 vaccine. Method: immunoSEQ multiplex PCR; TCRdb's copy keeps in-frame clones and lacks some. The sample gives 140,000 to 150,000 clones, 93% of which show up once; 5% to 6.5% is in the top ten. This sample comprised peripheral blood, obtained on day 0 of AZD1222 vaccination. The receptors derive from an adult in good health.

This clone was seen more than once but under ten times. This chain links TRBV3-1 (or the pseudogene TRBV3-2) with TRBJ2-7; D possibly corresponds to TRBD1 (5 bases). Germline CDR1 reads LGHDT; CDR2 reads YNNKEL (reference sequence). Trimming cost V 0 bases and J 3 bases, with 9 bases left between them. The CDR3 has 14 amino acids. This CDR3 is CASSQDAGYYEQYF. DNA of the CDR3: TGTGCCAGCAGCCAAGATGCAGGGTACTACGAGCAGTACTTC.

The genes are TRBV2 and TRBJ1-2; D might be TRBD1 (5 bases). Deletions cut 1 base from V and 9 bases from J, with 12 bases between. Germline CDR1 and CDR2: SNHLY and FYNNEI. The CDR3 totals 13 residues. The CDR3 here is CASSEGRGTRYTF. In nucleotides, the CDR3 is TGTGCCAGCAGTGAAGGAAGAGGGACGCGCTACACCTTC.

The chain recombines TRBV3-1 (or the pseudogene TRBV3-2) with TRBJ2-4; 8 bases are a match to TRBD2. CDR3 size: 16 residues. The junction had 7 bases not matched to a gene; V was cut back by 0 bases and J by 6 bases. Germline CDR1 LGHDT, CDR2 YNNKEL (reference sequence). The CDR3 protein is CASSQDPAGDVNIQYF. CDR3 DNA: TGTGCCAGCAGCCAAGACCCAGCGGGAGACGTAAACATTCAGTACTTC.

The CDR3 DNA sequence: TGTGCCAGCAGCCAAGATGCGAATACGCAGTATTTT. Translating gives CASSQDANTQYF. This chain uses TRBV3-1 (or the pseudogene TRBV3-2) with TRBJ2-3; D unresolved. The CDR3 is 12 amino acids. Trimming cost V 0 bases and J 7 bases, with 5 bases left between them. Germline assignment: CDR1 LGHDT and CDR2 YNNKEL (reference sequence).

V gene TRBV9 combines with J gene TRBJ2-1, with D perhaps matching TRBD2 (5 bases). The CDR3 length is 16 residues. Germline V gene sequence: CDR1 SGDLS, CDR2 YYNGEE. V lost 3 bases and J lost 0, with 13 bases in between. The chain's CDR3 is CASSGQDLNSYNEQFF. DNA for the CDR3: TGTGCCAGCAGCGGCCAGGACTTAAACTCCTACAATGAGCAGTTCTTC.

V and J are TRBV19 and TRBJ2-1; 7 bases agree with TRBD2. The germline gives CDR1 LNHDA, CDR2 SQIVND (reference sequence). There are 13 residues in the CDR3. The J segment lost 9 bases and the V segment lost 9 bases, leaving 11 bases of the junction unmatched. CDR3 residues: CAREEGREIEQFF. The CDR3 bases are TGTGCCAGGGAGGAGGGGCGGGAGATTGAGCAGTTCTTC.

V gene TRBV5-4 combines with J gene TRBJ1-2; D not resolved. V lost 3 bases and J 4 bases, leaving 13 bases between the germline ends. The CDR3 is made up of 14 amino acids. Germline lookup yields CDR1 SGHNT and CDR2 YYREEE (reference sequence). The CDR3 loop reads CASSSRPVSYGYTF. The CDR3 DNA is TGTGCCAGCAGCTCACGGCCAGTCTCCTATGGCTACACCTTC.

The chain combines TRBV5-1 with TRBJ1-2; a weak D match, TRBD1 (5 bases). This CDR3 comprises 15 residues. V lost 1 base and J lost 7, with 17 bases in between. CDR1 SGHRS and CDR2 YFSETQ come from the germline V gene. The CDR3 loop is CASSLSGGEARGYTF. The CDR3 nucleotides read TGCGCCAGCAGCTTGTCCGGGGGGGAGGCCCGTGGCTACACCTTC. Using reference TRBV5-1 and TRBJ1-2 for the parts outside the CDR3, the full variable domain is KAGVTQTPRYLIKTRGQQVTLSCSPISGHRSVSWYQQTPGQGLQFLFEYFSETQRNKGNFPGRFSGRQFSNSRSEMNVSTLELGDSALYLCASSLSGGEARGYTFGSGTRLTVV.

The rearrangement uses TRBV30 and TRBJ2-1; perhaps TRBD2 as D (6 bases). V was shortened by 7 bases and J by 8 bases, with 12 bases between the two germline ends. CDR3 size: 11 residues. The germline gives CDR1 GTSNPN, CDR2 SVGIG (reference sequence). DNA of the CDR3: TGTGCCTTTACCGGCGGGGATGAGCAGTTCTTC. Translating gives CAFTGGDEQFF.